Below, 3 T cell receptor beta chains from the same sample are listed, as sequenced in a study of blood T cell repertoires in COVID-19. Profiled with immunoSEQ multiplex PCR; TCRdb holds only in-frame clones, not every one. The data show 160,000 or so clones, with approximately 81% seen just once and nearly 8% held by the top ten. Sequenced input: PBMCs or T cells enriched from blood (not recorded which). The receptor set was obtained from a woman between 50 and 59 years old who had recovered from COVID-19.

The chain joins TRBV9 to TRBJ2-1; 7 nucleotides align to TRBD1. The CDR3 is made up of 16 amino acids. Germline CDR1 SGDLS, CDR2 YYNGEE. J was trimmed by 6 bases and V by 0 bases; bases with no gene match: 9. Here the CDR3 DNA reads TGTGCCAGCAGCGTAGGGCAGGGGGTCCTTGTCAATGAGCAGTTCTTC. As protein: CASSVGQGVLVNEQFF.

J is TRBJ2-1 and V is TRBV7-9; 10 bases are a match to TRBD2. Looked up from germline, CDR1 is SEHNR and CDR2 is FQNEAQ (reference sequence). The CDR3 loop spans 15 amino acids. The V segment lost 5 bases and the J segment 2 bases; nucleotides outside the gene matches: 3. The CDR3 sequence: CASSRSGGPYNEQFF. The CDR3 bases are TGTGCCAGCAGCCGTAGCGGGGGGCCCTACAATGAGCAGTTCTTC.

CDR3 region: CASSQDSGGRNEQFF. The CDR3 bases are TGCGCCAGCAGCCAAGATTCGGGGGGGAGAAATGAGCAGTTCTTC. The chain links TRBV4-3 to TRBJ2-1, with 8 bases identical to TRBD2. Trimming at V came to 0 bases and at J to 7 bases, leaving 5 bases not matched to a gene. CDR1 is LGHNA and CDR2 is YSLEER in the germline V gene. The CDR3 sequence is 15 residues long.